Presented here are 19 T cell receptor beta chains from one specimen sequenced in a study of T cell responses to AZD1222 COVID-19 vaccine. Method: immunoSEQ multiplex PCR; TCRdb's copy keeps in-frame clones and lacks some. The sample records 90,000 to 130,000 clones, approximately 90% being singletons. The sample in question was peripheral blood, obtained 28 days after the second AZD1222 dose. The origin of the receptors is an adult who received the AZD1222 COVID-19 vaccine.

This clone came up once. This chain links TRBV6-5 with TRBJ2-7; possibly TRBD1 or TRBD2 for D (5 bases each). The CDR3 has 13 amino acids. Trimming removed 6 bases at V and 2 bases at J, with 11 bases between. Germline CDR1 MNHEY, CDR2 SVGAGI. The CDR3 bases are TGTGCCAGCAGCCGGGACGGCACCTACGAGCAGTACTTC. Translating it yields CASSRDGTYEQYF.

V and J are TRBV5-5 and TRBJ1-2; D is unresolved. The CDR3 is 15 amino acids. Looked up from germline, CDR1 is SGHKS and CDR2 is YYEKEE (reference sequence). Trimming stripped 4 bases from V and 4 bases from J, with 17 bases between. CDR3 sequence reads: CASSPPGIPPYGYTF. The CDR3, as DNA: TGTGCCAGCAGCCCCCCGGGCATTCCCCCCTATGGCTACACCTTC.

The chain employs TRBV5-1 and TRBJ2-7; 10 nucleotides agree with TRBD2. The J segment lost 3 bases and the V segment lost 3 bases, leaving 6 bases of the junction unmatched. This CDR3 comprises 15 residues. Germline CDR1 reads SGHRS; CDR2 reads YFSETQ. The CDR3 region has the DNA TGCGCCAGCAGCTCCCGGACTAGCGGCAACTACGAGCAGTACTTC. This sequence encodes CASSSRTSGNYEQYF.

CDR3 DNA: TGTGCCAGCAGCTTCTACCACGGACTAGCGGGGGGGCCACAGTTCTTC. Amino acids: CASSFYHGLAGGPQFF. The genes are TRBV7-8 and TRBJ2-1; 15 bases fit TRBD2. CDR1 and CDR2 (germline): SGHVS, FQNEAQ. CDR3 length: 16 residues. Germline trimming cut 3 bases from V and 13 bases from J; bases unmatched to any gene: 10.

The V gene is TRBV6-5, the J gene TRBJ1-1; perhaps TRBD1 as D (6 bases). V was pared by 6 bases and J by 1 base, with 9 bases between. The CDR3 loop spans 13 amino acids. Germline lookup yields CDR1 MNHEY and CDR2 SVGAGI. The CDR3 is CASRRQANTEAFF. The CDR3 coding sequence is TGTGCCAGCAGACGACAGGCGAACACTGAAGCTTTCTTT.

The V gene is TRBV6-1, the J gene TRBJ1-1; 10 bases map to TRBD1. There are 16 residues in the CDR3. Germline lookup yields CDR1 MNHNS and CDR2 SASEGT. After removal of 1 base from V and 5 bases from J, the junction contained 7 bases not matched to a gene. The CDR3 sequence: CASSEGPGQGLTEAFF. The CDR3 region has the DNA TGTGCCAGCAGTGAAGGACCGGGACAGGGGTTAACTGAAGCTTTCTTT.

This chain connects TRBV12-5 to TRBJ1-5; no reliable D call. The V and J ends lost 0 bases and 0 bases respectively, with 12 bases between them. The germline V gene encodes CDR1 LGHNT and CDR2 FRNRAP. The CDR3 runs 17 residues. CDR3 region: CASGLVLNQNSNQPQHF. CDR3 nucleotide sequence: TGTGCTAGTGGTTTGGTACTCAATCAGAATAGCAATCAGCCCCAGCATTTT.

CDR3 in DNA: TGTGCCAGCAGCTCTGACAGGGAAACGAACACCGGGGAGCTGTTTTTT. Protein: CASSSDRETNTGELFF. The chain links TRBV5-4 to TRBJ2-2, with 7 positions matching TRBD1. This CDR3 contains 16 residues. J lost 0 bases, V lost 3 bases, and 5 bases had no gene match. Germline V CDR1 and CDR2: SGHNT, YYREEE (reference sequence).

The chain uses TRBV19 and TRBJ1-4; D is perhaps TRBD1 (6 bases). V was pared by 2 bases and J by 7 bases, with 14 bases between. CDR3 length: 15 residues. CDR1 is LNHDA, CDR2 SQIVND, per germline (reference sequence). The CDR3 sequence is CASSIQAGDGEKLFF. The CDR3 region has the DNA TGTGCCAGTAGTATACAGGCAGGGGATGGTGAAAAACTGTTTTTT.

This clone was found once. CDR3 DNA sequence: TGCGCCAGCAGCTACGGACTAGCGGGATCCGGGGAGCTGTTTTTT. Amino acid sequence: CASSYGLAGSGELFF. The gene calls are TRBV5-1 and TRBJ2-2; 12 nucleotides agree with TRBD2. Germline CDR1 reads SGHRS; CDR2 reads YFSETQ. J lost 6 bases, V lost 3 bases, and 3 bases had no gene match. The CDR3 is made up of 15 amino acids.

This sequence joins TRBV6-5 and TRBJ1-1; weak D call: TRBD1 (5 bases). The V and J ends lost 0 bases and 0 bases respectively, with 8 bases between them. CDR1 and CDR2 from the germline V gene are MNHEY and SVGAGI. The CDR3 runs 15 residues. The CDR3 bases are TGTGCCAGCAGTTACTCCGGGGCCGTGAACACTGAAGCTTTCTTT. It translates to CASSYSGAVNTEAFF.

The chain uses TRBV7-9 and TRBJ2-3, with 7 bases identical to TRBD1. This CDR3 comprises 16 residues. Germline trimming cut 1 base from V and 4 bases from J; bases unmatched to any gene: 8. The germline V gene encodes CDR1 SEHNR and CDR2 FQNEAQ (reference sequence). The CDR3 loop is CASSLGAGGIADTQYF. The CDR3 coding sequence is TGTGCCAGCAGCTTAGGCGCAGGGGGTATCGCAGATACGCAGTATTTT.

This clone was recorded only once. The CDR3: CASSLARTGGEAGANVLTF. DNA of the CDR3: TGTGCCAGCAGCTTAGCCCGGACAGGGGGCGAAGCTGGGGCCAACGTCCTGACTTTC. V and J are TRBV7-8 and TRBJ2-6; 11 bases map to TRBD1. The V gene end was trimmed by 0 bases and the J gene end by 2 bases; junction bases not matched to a gene: 6. The length of the CDR3 is 19 residues. The germline V gene has CDR1 SGHVS and CDR2 FQNEAQ. Full variable domain (outside the CDR3, taken from reference TRBV7-8 and TRBJ2-6): GAGVSQSPRYKVAKRGQDVALRCDPISGHVSLFWYQQALGQGPEFLTYFQNEAQLDKSGLPSDRFFAERPEGSVSTLKIQRTQQEDSAVYLCASSLARTGGEAGANVLTFGAGSRLTVL.

This clone was recorded many times. The same CDR3 can be traced to other DNA sequences in this sample. This sequence joins TRBV11-1 and TRBJ2-7, with D perhaps TRBD1 (5 bases). The CDR3 contains 12 residues. Trimming left V 3 bases short and J 3 bases short, with 6 bases between. Germline V gene sequence: CDR1 SGHAT, CDR2 FQDESV (reference sequence). The CDR3 DNA sequence: TGTGCCAGCAGCTTGCAGGGCTACGAGCAGTACTTC. Residues: CASSLQGYEQYF.

A remark on this clone: The limits of the CDR3 on the DNA are not certain, so only TCRdb's listed CDR3 is given. The chain recombines TRBV24-1 with TRBJ2-4; TRBD1 is the table's D call, not checked against the DNA. Germline CDR1 KGHDR, CDR2 SFDVKD. A total of 15 residues make up the CDR3, ends included. This chain's CDR3 is CATSDSGQGWNIQYF.

The chain joins TRBV6-6 to TRBJ2-2; D is uncertain. Looked up from germline, CDR1 is MNHNY and CDR2 is SVGAGI (reference sequence). The CDR3 length is 15 residues. V shed 0 bases and J shed 6 bases, with 11 bases lying between them. The CDR3 region has the DNA TGTGCCAGCAGTTACTCGAATGCAGGCTCCGGGGAGCTGTTTTTT. Its protein is CASSYSNAGSGELFF.

V and J are TRBV4-1 and TRBJ2-5; 10 bases are shared with TRBD2. This CDR3 region has 20 residues. Germline V CDR1 and CDR2: MGHRA, YSYEKL. The junction had 18 bases not matched to a gene; V was cut back by 0 bases and J by 5 bases. The CDR3 DNA reads TGCGCCAGCAGCCAAGATGCGGCTAGCGGGAGAATGGGAGCTCCTGAGACCCAGTACTTC. It specifies CASSQDAASGRMGAPETQYF.

The genes are TRBV19 and TRBJ2-3, with TRBD2 matching 13 bases. Germline trimming cut 5 bases from V and 3 bases from J; bases unmatched to any gene: 2. This CDR3 has 15 residues. CDR1 is LNHDA, CDR2 SQIVND, per germline (reference sequence). The CDR3 sequence: CASSGLAGVTDTQYF. CDR3 nucleotides: TGTGCCAGTAGTGGACTAGCGGGGGTGACAGATACGCAGTATTTT.

CDR3 bases: TGTGCCAGCAGCTTAAGAGGCAATCAGCCCCAGCATTTT. Amino acid sequence: CASSLRGNQPQHF. The chain couples TRBV7-2 to TRBJ1-5; D is ambiguous. Germline V gives CDR1 SGHTA, CDR2 FQGNSA. This CDR3 is built from 13 residues. Trimming left V 2 bases short and J 2 bases short, with 4 bases between.